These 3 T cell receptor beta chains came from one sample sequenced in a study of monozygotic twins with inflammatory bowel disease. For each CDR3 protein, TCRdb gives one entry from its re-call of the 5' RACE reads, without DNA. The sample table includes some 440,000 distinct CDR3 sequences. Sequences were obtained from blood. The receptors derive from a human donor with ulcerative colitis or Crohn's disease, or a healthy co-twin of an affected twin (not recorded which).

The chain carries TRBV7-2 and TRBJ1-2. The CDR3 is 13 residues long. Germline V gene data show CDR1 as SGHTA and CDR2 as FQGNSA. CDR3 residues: CASSVDGGYGYTF.

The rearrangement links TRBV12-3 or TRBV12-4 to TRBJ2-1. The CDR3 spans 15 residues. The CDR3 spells CASSLRGRSYNEQFF.

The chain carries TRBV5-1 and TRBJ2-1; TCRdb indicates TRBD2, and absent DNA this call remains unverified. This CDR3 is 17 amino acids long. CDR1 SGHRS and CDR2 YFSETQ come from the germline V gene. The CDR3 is CASSSNPTGTSGNEQFF.